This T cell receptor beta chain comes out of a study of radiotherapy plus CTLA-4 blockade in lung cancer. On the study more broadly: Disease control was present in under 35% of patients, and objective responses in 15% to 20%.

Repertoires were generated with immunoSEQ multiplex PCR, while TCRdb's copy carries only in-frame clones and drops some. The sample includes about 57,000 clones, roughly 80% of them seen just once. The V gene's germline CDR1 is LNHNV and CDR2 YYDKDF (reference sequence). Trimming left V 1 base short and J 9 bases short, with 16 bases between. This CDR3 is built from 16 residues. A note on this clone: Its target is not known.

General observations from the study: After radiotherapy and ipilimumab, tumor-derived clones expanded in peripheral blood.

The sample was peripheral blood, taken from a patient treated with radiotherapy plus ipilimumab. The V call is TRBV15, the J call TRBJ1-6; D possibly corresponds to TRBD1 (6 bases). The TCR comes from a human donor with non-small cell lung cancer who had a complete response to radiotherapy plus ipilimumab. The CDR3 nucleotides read TGTGCCACCAGCAGAGGGTCGCCAGGGGATTCTTCACCCCTCCACTTT. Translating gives CATSRGSPGDSSPLHF.